The table lists the clone carrying this T cell receptor beta chain with a few counts. What it binds is unknown. A much larger clone differs from this one at a single base, so this may be a read error. The CDR3 does not end in the conserved phenylalanine or tryptophan, so this is likely a read error. The data stem from a study of breast tumors, draining lymph nodes, adjacent tissues. Germline V CDR1 and CDR2: SEHNR, FQNEAQ (reference sequence). There are 14 residues in the CDR3. The V end was cut by 5 bases, the J end by 8 bases, with 13 bases between. The lymph nodes were axillary draining lymph nodes from breast cancer patients. Study results and caveats: Compared with lymph nodes, tumors were less diverse; compared with nontumor tissue, more. Luminal-like breast cancer showed significantly higher tumor–nontumor repertoire similarity than basal-like.

One entry per CDR3 protein, called by TCRdb with MiXCR from the multiplex PCR reads. The sample has 200,000 to 300,000 distinct CDR3 sequences, 30% seen once; the top ten hold 1.1%. The genes are TRBV7-9 and TRBJ1-6; D is uncertain. The source is a female donor with breast cancer. Some clones in this sample may be carry-over from other donors' samples. Sequenced: axillary lymph node tissue. The CDR3 region is CASSQEGLYSPLHS. In DNA, the CDR3 is TGTGCCAGCAGCCAGGAGGGATTATATTCACCCCTCCACTCT.